This TCR beta chain came from a study of cytomegalovirus exposure and HLA in healthy donors. The CDR3 length is 14 residues. V was clipped by 4 bases and J by 5 bases, with 11 bases between them. Germline CDR1 reads SNHLY; CDR2 reads FYNNEI. Only a few counts were recorded for this clone. Researchers ran the PCR with 60 Vbeta and 13 Jbeta primers. Only in-frame clones appear in the TCRdb table, and some are missing; sequencing was by immunoSEQ multiplex PCR. The table shows 35,000 to 55,000 clones, with roughly 51% occurring only once. This sequence originates from a man aged 55 to 69 in good health and CMV-seronegative. The sequencing input was PBMCs. The chain recombines TRBV2 with TRBJ1-4; a possible D gene is TRBD1 (5 bases). As DNA, the CDR3 is TGTGCCAGCAGTGGGCAGGGAGGGAATGAAAAACTGTTTTTT. Protein sequence: CASSGQGGNEKLFF.